This T cell receptor (beta chain) derives from a study of cytomegalovirus exposure and HLA in healthy donors. General study points: Rates of TCR association differed by HLA locus in a later analysis, with DRB1 highest and HLA-C lowest.

The CDR3 sequence is 17 residues long. Germline V gene lookup returns CDR1 MDHEN and CDR2 SYDVKM. The trim removed 6 bases at V and 2 bases at J, leaving 10 bases unmatched. The PCR employed 60 Vbeta primers together with 13 Jbeta primers. Assay used: immunoSEQ multiplex PCR; TCRdb lists only in-frame clones, some missing. The top ten hold 3% to 3.5% of the sample, which has 180,000 or so clones, about three quarters seen once. This clone has only a few counts. Its target is not known. The specimen was PBMCs. The chain carries TRBV28 and TRBJ2-3, with TRBD2 matching over 11 bases. The receptor was derived from a female donor in good health and CMV-seronegative. DNA for the CDR3: TGTGCCAGCAGCCAACCCAGACTAGCGGGAAACACAGATACGCAGTATTTT. It codes for CASSQPRLAGNTDTQYF.